What follows is one T cell receptor beta chain and its context. Its cognate antigen is unknown. This sample stems from a study of shared clonotypes between healthy human individuals. Study as a whole: A few men and a couple of women, aged 18 to 49, were donors. A donor's plate count was three for CD4 naive and three for CD4 memory; CD8 naive had two and CD8 memory one. Findings of the study overall: Sharing across a handful of donors was seen in around 5.1% of naive CD4 clonotypes. Generation of non-shared clonotypes was less probable than generation of clonotypes shared by all four donors.

Naive CD8 cells, CD45RO-negative and positively selected for CCR7, excluded terminally differentiated effector memory CD45RA+ cells. Libraries were prepared by immunoSEQ multiplex PCR; TCRdb keeps only in-frame clonotypes and omits some of them. The sample contains fewer than 1 million clones, 95% to 97% of which appear only once. Germline-derived CDR1 and CDR2 are SNHLY and FYNNEI. V shed 4 bases and J shed 3 bases, with 13 bases lying between them. The CDR3 contains 14 residues. The origin of this receptor is a man in his thirties or forties in good health. The sequenced sample consisted of naive CD8+ T cells sorted from blood. V gene TRBV2 combines with J gene TRBJ2-7; possibly TRBD1 or TRBD2 for D (5 bases each). This CDR3 is CASSAGPDIYEQYF. DNA for the CDR3: TGTGCCAGCAGTGCGGGGCCCGATATCTACGAGCAGTACTTC. The variable domain in full, with the rest retrieved from reference TRBV2 and TRBJ2-7, is EPEVTQTPSHQVTQMGQEVILRCVPISNHLYFYWYRQILGQKVEFLVSFYNNEISEKSEIFDDQFSVERPDGSNFTLKIRSTKLEDSAMYFCASSAGPDIYEQYFGPGTRLTVT.